This T cell receptor (beta chain) is from a study of T cells in Graves' hyperthyroidism and ophthalmopathy. Study conclusions and caveats: A model of 13 V-J features distinguished ophthalmopathy from stable hyperthyroidism. Most thyroid clonotypes with frequency above 0.001 were detected in blood.

RNA transcripts served as the template for amplifying TCR beta CDR3 regions. An initial round of RT-PCR targeting the TCR CDR3 relied on the HTBI primer set. TCRdb fed the multiplex PCR reads into MiXCR, producing one record per CDR3 protein. The repertoire holds about 500,000 distinct CDR3 sequences, with over 15% as singletons. This clonotype was seen many times. Its antigen remains unknown. Exclusion followed for patients with uncontrolled infection, other autoimmune disease, pregnancy or lactation. Based on clinical symptoms, serum thyroxine and TRAb, thyroid ultrasound and orbital computed tomography, diagnoses were reached. Germline lookup yields CDR1 MDHEN and CDR2 SYDVKM. This CDR3 comprises 14 residues. V gave up 5 bases and J gave up 0 bases, with 11 bases separating them.

V is TRBV28 and J is TRBJ2-7; TRBD1 might be the D (5 bases). The clonotype originates from a woman under 30 with Graves' ophthalmopathy. Sequencing input: blood. CDR3 amino acids: CASSPPQGSYEQYF. CDR3 in DNA: TGTGCCAGCAGTCCCCCCCAGGGCTCCTACGAGCAGTACTTC. Full variable domain (outside the CDR3, taken from reference TRBV28 and TRBJ2-7): DVKVTQSSRYLVKRTGEKVFLECVQDMDHENMFWYRQDPGLGLRLIYFSYDVKMKEKGDIPEGYSVSREKKERFSLILESASTNQTSMYLCASSPPQGSYEQYFGPGTRLTVT.